This T cell receptor (beta chain) was retrieved from a study of T cell responses to AZD1222 COVID-19 vaccine. General study results and limits: Unmutated variant regions are reportedly the target of nearly half of TCRs that are spike-specific. At 160-218 and 743-854, vaccine-associated CD4 TCRs were dominant, and they spanned spike.

Measured with immunoSEQ multiplex PCR; TCRdb has only the in-frame clones, and not every one. This sample yields over 150,000 clones, of which roughly 88% are seen a single time; about 4.3% belongs to the top ten. With respect to this clone: Antigen unknown. An end of the junction does not agree with germline; a read error may underlie this.

Sequences were derived from peripheral blood, sampled 28 days after the second AZD1222 dose. The clonotype was recovered from an adult who received the AZD1222 COVID-19 vaccine.

CDR3 loop: CASTLGVGEQFF. CDR3 nucleotide sequence: TGTGCCAGCACCTTAGGTGTGGGCGAGCAGTTCTTC. The chain joins TRBV7-9 to TRBJ2-1; the D is unclear. This CDR3 is 12 amino acids long. Germline V CDR1 and CDR2: SEHNR, FQNEAQ (reference sequence). The full variable domain, rest sourced from reference TRBV7-9 and TRBJ2-1, is DTGVSQNPRHKITKRGQNVTFRCDPISEHNRLYWYRQTLGQGPEFLTYFQNEAQLEKSRLLSDRFSAERPKGSFSTLEIQRTEQGDSAMYLCASTLGVGEQFFGPGTRLTVL.